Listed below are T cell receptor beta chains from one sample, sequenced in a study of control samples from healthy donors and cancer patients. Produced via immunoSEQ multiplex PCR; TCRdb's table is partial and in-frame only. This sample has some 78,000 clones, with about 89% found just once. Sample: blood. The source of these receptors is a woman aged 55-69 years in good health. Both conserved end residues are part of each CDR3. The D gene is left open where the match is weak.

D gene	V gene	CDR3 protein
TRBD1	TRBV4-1	CASSPTLSGTGNHEQYF
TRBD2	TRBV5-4	CASSPEPGLAFPGELFF
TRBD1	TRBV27	CASSGGTGGYSPLHF
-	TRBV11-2	CASSLDRGNTDTQYF
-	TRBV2	CASTENSGPYGYTF
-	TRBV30	CAWSWGAEAFF
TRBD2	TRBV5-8	CASSGSSGLRGDQYF
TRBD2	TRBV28	CASTPGGSSYEQYF
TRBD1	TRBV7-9	CASSSDRVRETQYF
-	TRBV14	CASSQGRYEQYF
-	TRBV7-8	CASSLAREDTQYF
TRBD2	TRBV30	CAWSVSGTSGGGRETQYF
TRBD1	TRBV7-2	CASRGTGGTQYF
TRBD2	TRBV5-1	CASSIPTSGGYNEQFF
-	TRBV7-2	CASSLTTTGSYEQYF
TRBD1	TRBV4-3	CASSQDILRIGGRGYTF
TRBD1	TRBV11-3	CASSLGIRGIETQYF
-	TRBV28	CASSLYNEQFF
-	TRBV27	CASSPQEGPQNTEAFF